What follows describes a single TCR beta chain. Assay used: immunoSEQ multiplex PCR; TCRdb lists only in-frame clones, some missing. The table has 250,000 to 350,000 clones, around 90% seen once. There are 15 residues in the CDR3. V lost 0 bases and J lost 2, with 11 bases in between. Germline CDR1 and CDR2: SGHRS and YFSETQ. The data were obtained in a study of blood T cell repertoires in COVID-19. Sequenced sample: peripheral blood. This TCR came from a woman aged 40 to 49 who had recovered from COVID-19. J is TRBJ2-5 and V is TRBV5-1, with a possible D match to TRBD1 (5 bases). The CDR3 DNA reads as TGCGCCAGCAGCTTGGCCACAGGCGTACAAGAGACCCAGTACTTC. Protein product: CASSLATGVQETQYF.